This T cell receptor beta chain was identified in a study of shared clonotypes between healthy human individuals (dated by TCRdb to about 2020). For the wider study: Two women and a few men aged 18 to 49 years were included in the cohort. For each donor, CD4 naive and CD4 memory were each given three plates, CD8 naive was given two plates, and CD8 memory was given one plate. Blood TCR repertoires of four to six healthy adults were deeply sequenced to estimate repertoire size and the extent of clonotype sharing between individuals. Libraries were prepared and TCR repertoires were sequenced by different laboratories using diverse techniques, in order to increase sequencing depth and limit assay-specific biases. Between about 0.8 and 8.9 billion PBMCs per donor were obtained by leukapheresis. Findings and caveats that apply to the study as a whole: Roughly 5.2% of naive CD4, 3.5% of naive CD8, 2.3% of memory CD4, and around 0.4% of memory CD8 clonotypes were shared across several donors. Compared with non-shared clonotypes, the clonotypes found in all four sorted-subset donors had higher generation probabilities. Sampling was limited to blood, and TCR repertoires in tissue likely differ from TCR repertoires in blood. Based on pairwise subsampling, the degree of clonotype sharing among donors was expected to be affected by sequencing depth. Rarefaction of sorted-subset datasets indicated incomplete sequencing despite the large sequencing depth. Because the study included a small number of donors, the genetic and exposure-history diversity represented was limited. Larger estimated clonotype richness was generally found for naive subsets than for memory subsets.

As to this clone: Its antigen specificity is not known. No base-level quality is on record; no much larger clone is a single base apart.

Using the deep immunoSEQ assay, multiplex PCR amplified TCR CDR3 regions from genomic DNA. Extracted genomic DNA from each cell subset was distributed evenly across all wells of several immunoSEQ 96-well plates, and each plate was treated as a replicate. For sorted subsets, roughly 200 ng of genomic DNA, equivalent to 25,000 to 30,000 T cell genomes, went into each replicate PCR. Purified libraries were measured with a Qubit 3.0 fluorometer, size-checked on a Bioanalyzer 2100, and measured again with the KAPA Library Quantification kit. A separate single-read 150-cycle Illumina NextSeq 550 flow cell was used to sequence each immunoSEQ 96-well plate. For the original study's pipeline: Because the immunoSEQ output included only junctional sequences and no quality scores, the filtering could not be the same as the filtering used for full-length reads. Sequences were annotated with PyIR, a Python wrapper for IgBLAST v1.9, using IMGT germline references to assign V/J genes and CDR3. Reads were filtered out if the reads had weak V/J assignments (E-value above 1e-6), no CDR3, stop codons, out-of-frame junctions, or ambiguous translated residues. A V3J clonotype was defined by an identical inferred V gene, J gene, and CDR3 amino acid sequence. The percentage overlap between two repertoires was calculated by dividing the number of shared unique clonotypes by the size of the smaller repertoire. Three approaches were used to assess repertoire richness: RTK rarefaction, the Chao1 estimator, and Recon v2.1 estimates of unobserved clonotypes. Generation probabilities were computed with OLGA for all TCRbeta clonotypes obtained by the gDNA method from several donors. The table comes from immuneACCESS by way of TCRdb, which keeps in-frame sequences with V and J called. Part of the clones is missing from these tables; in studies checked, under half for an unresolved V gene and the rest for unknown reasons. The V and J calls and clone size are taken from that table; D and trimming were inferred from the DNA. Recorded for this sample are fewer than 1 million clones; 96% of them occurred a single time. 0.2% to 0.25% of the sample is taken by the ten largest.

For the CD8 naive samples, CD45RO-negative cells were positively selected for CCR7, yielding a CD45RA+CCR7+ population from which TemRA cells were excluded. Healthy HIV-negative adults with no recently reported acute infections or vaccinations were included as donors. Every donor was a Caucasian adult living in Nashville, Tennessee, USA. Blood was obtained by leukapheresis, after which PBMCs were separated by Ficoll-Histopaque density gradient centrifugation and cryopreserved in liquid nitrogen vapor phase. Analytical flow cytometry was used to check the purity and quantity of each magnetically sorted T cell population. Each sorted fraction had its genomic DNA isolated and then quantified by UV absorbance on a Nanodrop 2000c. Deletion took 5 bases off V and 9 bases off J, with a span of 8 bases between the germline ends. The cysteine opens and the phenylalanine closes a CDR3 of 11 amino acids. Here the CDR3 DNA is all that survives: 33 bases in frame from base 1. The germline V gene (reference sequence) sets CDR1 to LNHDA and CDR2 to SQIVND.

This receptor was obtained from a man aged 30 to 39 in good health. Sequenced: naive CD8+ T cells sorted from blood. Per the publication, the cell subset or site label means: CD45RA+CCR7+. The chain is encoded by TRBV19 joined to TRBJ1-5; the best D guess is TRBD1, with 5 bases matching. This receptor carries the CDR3 CASSQTAPQHF. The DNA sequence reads TGTGCCAGTAGTCAGACAGCGCCCCAGCATTTT.